The present T cell receptor beta chain was sequenced within a study of long-term antiretroviral therapy in people with HIV. Findings and limits, study-wide: From the mid-2000s to the late 2010s, blood was obtained, possibly while participants received older ART regimens.

With survey level as its setting, the immunoSEQ assay was v3.0. Sequencing efforts were directed toward about 40,000-55,000 T-cell genomes per sample. Clones were read by immunoSEQ multiplex PCR, and TCRdb kept only the in-frame ones, dropping some. Of about 20,000 clones in the sample, over 90% were seen once. Worth noting for this clone: Its antigen is still unknown.

Germline loops: CDR1 LGHNA, CDR2 YNFKEQ. The CDR3 loop spans 16 amino acids. Trimming removed 4 bases from V and 0 bases from J; junction bases left unmatched: 7. The V and J genes are TRBV4-2 and TRBJ2-3; 7 positions agree with TRBD1. The TCR was taken from a woman in her fifties or sixties with HIV. The starting material was unsorted PBMCs, obtained 4.4 years after starting antiretroviral therapy. The CDR3 region is CASSLGTDSSTDTQYF. The CDR3 nucleotides are TGTGCCAGCAGCCTCGGGACAGACTCTAGCACAGATACGCAGTATTTT.